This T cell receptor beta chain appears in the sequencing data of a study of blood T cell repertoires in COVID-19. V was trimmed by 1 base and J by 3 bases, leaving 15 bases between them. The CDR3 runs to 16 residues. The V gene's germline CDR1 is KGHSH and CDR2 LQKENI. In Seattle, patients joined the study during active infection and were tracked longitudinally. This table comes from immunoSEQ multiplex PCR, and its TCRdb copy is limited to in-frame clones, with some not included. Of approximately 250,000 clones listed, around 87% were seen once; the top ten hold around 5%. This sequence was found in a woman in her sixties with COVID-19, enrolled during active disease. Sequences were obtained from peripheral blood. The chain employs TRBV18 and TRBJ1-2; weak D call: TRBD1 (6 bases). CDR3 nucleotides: TGTGCCAGCTCACCACGGACAGCACCTTGGCACTATGGCTACACCTTC. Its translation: CASSPRTAPWHYGYTF.